This TCR beta chain appears in the sequencing data of a study of blood T cell repertoires in COVID-19. Looking at the study overall: The origin of the acute and convalescent COVID-19 samples was the United States, Italy and Spain. In each case, the material was cDNA or gDNA derived from T cells, B-cell-depleted T cells, or PBMCs.

The authors' processing: Amplification of reference gene primers provided the estimated nucleated cell counts. The table came from immunoSEQ multiplex PCR; TCRdb's copy has only in-frame clones and leaves some out. V and J calls plus clone size are reproduced from that table; the DNA served to infer D and trimming. The data contain around 80,000 clones, over 75% of them singletons. The CDR3 totals 14 residues. V was trimmed by 5 bases and J by 0 bases, leaving 11 bases between them. Looked up from germline, CDR1 is SGHRS and CDR2 is YFSETQ. The receptor's source is a human donor in a cohort sampled during active COVID-19. Sequenced sample: peripheral blood. The chain carries TRBV5-1 and TRBJ2-5; weak D call: TRBD1 (6 bases). The CDR3 region has the DNA TGCGCCAGCAGGTTAGGGACAAACCAAGAGACCCAGTACTTC. Its translation: CASRLGTNQETQYF.